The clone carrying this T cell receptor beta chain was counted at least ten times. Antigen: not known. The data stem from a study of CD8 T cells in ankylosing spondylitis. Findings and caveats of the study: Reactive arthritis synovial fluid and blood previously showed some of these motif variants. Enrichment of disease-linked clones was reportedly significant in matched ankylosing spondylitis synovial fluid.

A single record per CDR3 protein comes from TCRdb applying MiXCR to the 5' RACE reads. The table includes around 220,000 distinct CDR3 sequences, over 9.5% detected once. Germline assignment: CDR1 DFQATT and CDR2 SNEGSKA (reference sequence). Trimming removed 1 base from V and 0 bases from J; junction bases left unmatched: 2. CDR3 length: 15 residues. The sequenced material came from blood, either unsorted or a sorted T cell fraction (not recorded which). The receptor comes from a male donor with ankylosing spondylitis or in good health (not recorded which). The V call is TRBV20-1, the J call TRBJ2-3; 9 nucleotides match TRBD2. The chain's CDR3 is CSARVAGASTDTQYF. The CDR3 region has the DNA TGCAGTGCTAGAGTAGCGGGGGCTAGCACAGATACGCAGTATTTT.